One sample yielded the 11 T cell receptor beta chains listed below, sequenced in a study of control samples from healthy donors and cancer patients. The method was immunoSEQ multiplex PCR; TCRdb's version includes in-frame clones alone and lacks a portion of them. The table has 150,000 to 180,000 clones, more than 85% seen once. The source material was blood. The source of these receptors is a man aged 50 to 59 in good health.

The chain couples TRBV3-1 (or the pseudogene TRBV3-2) to TRBJ2-1; TRBD1 matches 10 bases. With 1 base clipped from V and 4 bases from J, the junction kept 4 bases outside the gene matches. CDR1 is LGHDT and CDR2 is YNNKEL in the germline V gene (reference sequence). The length of the CDR3 is 16 residues. The CDR3 loop is CASSQVRTGGYNEQFF. The CDR3 region has the DNA TGTGCCAGCAGCCAAGTCAGGACAGGGGGTTACAATGAGCAGTTCTTC.

The chain combines TRBV27 with TRBJ1-2; 12 positions match TRBD1. The CDR3 length is 15 residues. Trimming took 3 bases from V and 5 from J; bases not matched to a gene: 4. CDR1 MNHEY and CDR2 SMNVEV come from the germline V gene (reference sequence). This CDR3 is CASSFGTGGRYGYTF. For the CDR3, the DNA is TGTGCCAGCAGTTTCGGGACAGGGGGCAGGTATGGCTACACCTTC.

Written as DNA, the CDR3 is TGTGCCATAACGAACACAGGGAGAAATGGCTACACCTTC. Its translation is CAITNTGRNGYTF. V and J are TRBV5-3 and TRBJ1-2, with D possibly matching TRBD1 (6 bases). TRBV5-3 is an open reading frame whose function is uncertain. V was pared by 9 bases and J by 6 bases, with 18 bases between. This CDR3 is 13 amino acids long.

The chain employs TRBV30 and TRBJ2-7; D remains ambiguous. The CDR3 length is 13 residues. Germline V gene sequence: CDR1 GTSNPN, CDR2 SVGIG (reference sequence). V lost 3 bases, J lost 7 bases, and 16 bases lay in between. For the CDR3, the DNA is TGTGCCTGGAGCATTAGCCGATCGAGGGAGCAGTACTTC. Encoded protein: CAWSISRSREQYF.

The chain carries TRBV3-1 (or the pseudogene TRBV3-2) and TRBJ1-1, with D hard to call. V dropped 1 base and J dropped 4 bases, with 10 bases sitting between them. The CDR3 has 14 residues. In germline, CDR1 is LGHDT, CDR2 YNNKEL (reference sequence). The CDR3 reads CASSQVGLATEAFF. The DNA of the CDR3 is TGTGCCAGCAGCCAAGTCGGATTGGCCACTGAAGCTTTCTTT.

This clone was picked up one time. This sequence joins TRBV18 and TRBJ2-7; D not resolved. Germline values: CDR1 KGHSH, CDR2 LQKENI. The CDR3 sequence is 17 residues long. Trimming shortened V by 1 base and J by 0 bases, and 16 bases separated the two germline ends. The CDR3 DNA is TGTGCCAGCTCACCACTGTTCTCCGGAGAGTTCTCCTACGAGCAGTACTTC. Protein product: CASSPLFSGEFSYEQYF.

In DNA, the CDR3 is TGTGCCAGCAGCCTCAGGAGCACTAGCACAGATACGCAGTATTTT. This gives the protein CASSLRSTSTDTQYF. The chain combines TRBV6-5 with TRBJ2-3, with D hard to call. This CDR3 contains 15 residues. Trimming took off 6 bases at V and 0 bases at J, with 13 bases between the two ends. Germline-derived CDR1 and CDR2 are MNHEY and SVGAGI.

This chain uses TRBV27 with TRBJ2-2, with 10 nucleotides matching TRBD2. CDR3 length: 16 residues. Germline CDR1 and CDR2: MNHEY and SMNVEV (reference sequence). V trimming: 1 base; J trimming: 5 bases; junction bases outside the gene matches: 4. The CDR3 region is CASSLYLAGVTGELFF. The DNA of the CDR3 is TGTGCCAGCAGTTTATATCTAGCGGGAGTAACCGGGGAGCTGTTTTTT.

The chain has TRBV6-5 and TRBJ1-1; no reliable D call. CDR3 length equals 13 residues. The germline gives CDR1 MNHEY, CDR2 SVGAGI. The V and J ends lost 2 bases and 5 bases respectively, with 9 bases between them. The CDR3 here is CASSYRVGTEAFF. The CDR3 bases are TGTGCCAGCAGTTACAGGGTAGGGACTGAAGCTTTCTTT.

This chain connects TRBV5-1 to TRBJ1-6; possibly TRBD1 for D (6 bases). V was clipped by 1 base and J by 8 bases, with 13 bases between them. Germline CDR1 and CDR2: SGHRS and YFSETQ. The CDR3 contains 15 residues. The CDR3 nucleotides read TGCGCCAGCAGCTTGTACAGGGTTGGGTATTCACCCCTCCACTTT. Amino acids: CASSLYRVGYSPLHF.

V and J are TRBV3-1 (or the pseudogene TRBV3-2) and TRBJ2-7, with TRBD2 identical over 11 bases. Germline assignment: CDR1 LGHDT and CDR2 YNNKEL (reference sequence). The CDR3 runs 17 residues. The trim removed 1 base at V and 3 bases at J, leaving 8 bases unmatched. CDR3 residues: CASSQAPPGLAGYEQYF. The CDR3 DNA follows: TGTGCCAGCAGCCAAGCACCGCCAGGACTAGCGGGCTACGAGCAGTACTTC.